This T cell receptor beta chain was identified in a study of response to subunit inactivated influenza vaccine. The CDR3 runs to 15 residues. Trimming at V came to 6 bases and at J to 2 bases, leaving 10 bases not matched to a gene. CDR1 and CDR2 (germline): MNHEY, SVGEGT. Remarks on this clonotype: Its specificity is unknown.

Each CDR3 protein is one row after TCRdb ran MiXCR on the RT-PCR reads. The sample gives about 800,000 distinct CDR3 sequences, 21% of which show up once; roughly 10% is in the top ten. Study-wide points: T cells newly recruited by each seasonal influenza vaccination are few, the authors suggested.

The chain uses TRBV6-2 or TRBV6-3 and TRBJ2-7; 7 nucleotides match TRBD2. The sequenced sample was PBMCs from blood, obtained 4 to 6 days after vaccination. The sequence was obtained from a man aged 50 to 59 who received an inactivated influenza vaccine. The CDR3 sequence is CASSPAGARAYEQYF. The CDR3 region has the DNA TGTGCCAGCAGCCCCGCGGGAGCACGGGCCTACGAGCAGTACTTC.